This T cell receptor beta chain derives from a study of CD8 T cells in ankylosing spondylitis. General observations from the study: It appeared that ankylosing spondylitis blood was characterized by a TCR beta motif of fewer than 10 highly homologous variants.

This clonotype was recorded a few times. The antigen is not known. The germline CDR1 and CDR2 sequences are SQVTM and ANQGSEA. The length of the CDR3 is 13 residues. V dropped 3 bases and J dropped 5 bases, with 11 bases sitting between them. TCRdb processed the 5' RACE reads anew with MiXCR; each CDR3 protein has one entry. The sample has under 550,000 distinct CDR3 sequences, roughly 25% seen once. Source material: blood, either unsorted or a sorted T cell fraction (not recorded which). The source of this sequence is a male donor with ankylosing spondylitis. The chain recombines TRBV29-1 with TRBJ2-1; weak D call: TRBD2 (6 bases). The CDR3 DNA sequence: TGCAGCGTTGATCGGCTAGCGAACAATGAGCAGTTCTTC. Translating gives CSVDRLANNEQFF.